This TCR beta chain was identified in a study of cytomegalovirus exposure and HLA in healthy donors. Study-level points and caveats: Donor immune exposure was known only as CMV serostatus.

It was with 60 Vbeta and 13 Jbeta primers that the PCR ran. Some clones are missing from TCRdb's copy, which holds only in-frame ones; the method was immunoSEQ multiplex PCR. The sample records around 150,000 clones, 80% being singletons. Between the trimmed V and J ends, which lost 5 bases and 9 bases, there was a span of 14 bases. From germline, CDR1 is LGHNT and CDR2 FRNRAP. The CDR3 is 13 amino acids. About this clone itself: What it binds is not known.

This sequence joins TRBV12-5 and TRBJ2-1; possible D gene TRBD2, 7 bases. This sequence was found in a man aged 18 to 30 in good health and CMV-seropositive. Sequenced sample: PBMCs. The CDR3 nucleotides are TGTGCTAGTGGTGTAGGGGGGGGGCTTGAGCAGTTCTTC. It codes for CASGVGGGLEQFF.